This is a list of T cell receptor beta chains from one sample in a study of CD8+CD57+ T cells in acquired aplastic anemia. A single record per CDR3 protein comes from TCRdb applying MiXCR to the reads. The sample gives hundreds of thousands of distinct CDR3 sequences, roughly a third of which show up once; approximately 0.82% is in the top ten. Sequencing was carried out using sorted CD4+, CD8+, or CD8+CD57+ T cells (not recorded which) from PBMCs. These receptors were obtained from a human donor with aplastic anemia. CDR3s include the opening cysteine and the closing phenylalanine or tryptophan. The listing skips clone size in some rows; elsewhere it reads once, few, many or a size class.

>many|TRBV15
CATSRDLAGLAGNEQFF
>many|TRBV25-1
CASSESRGSSYNSPLHF
>many|TRBV7-2
CASSAGTEAFF
>many|TRBV10-3
CAISEGDSGQFF
>many|TRBV7-6
CASSGNREDEQYF
>few|TRBV15
CATSRGGNSPLHF
>NA|TRBV10-3
CAITSGTGEQYF
>many|TRBV20-1
CSAPGTVRAGANVLTF
>NA|TRBV20-1
CLAGGTDTQYF
>few|TRBV5-1
CASSLAGGDGYGYTF
>few|TRBV6-1
CASRPTGDSGANVLTF
>many|TRBV14
CASSQPGAYGYTF
>NA|TRBV10-1
CASRAGTSGSTQYF
>few|TRBV6-1
CASRDDRGQAFF
>few|TRBV6-1
CASSVWDSGSPLHF
>few|TRBV2
CARTSLGQGNMNTEAFF
>few|TRBV7-3
CASSLAGGLDEQFF
>few|TRBV6-5
CASSSPGLSSEQYF
>few|TRBV9
CASSVLGQSTDTQYF
>NA|TRBV11-2
CASSLVEGVVDTQYF
>NA|TRBV19
CASTPGLATDTQYF
>NA|TRBV29-1
CSVELAGDSSYEQYF
>NA|TRBV5-1
CASTRELAGQETQYF
>NA|TRBV7-9
CASFRTDLNEKLFF
>NA|TRBV2
CASSAMVRNTEAFF
>many|TRBV20-1
CSAALSGGRNEQYF
>NA|TRBV12-3/TRBV12-4
CASTEGLIHQPQHF
>NA|TRBV25-1
CASSLWGQQETQYF
>few|TRBV7-9
CASSPLFGENTEAFF
>many|TRBV7-8
CASGRDLQETQYF
>few|TRBV20-1
CSARGIGVGANVLTF
>NA|TRBV2
CASRVRSDTQYF
>few|TRBV20-1
CSAETGAPYEQYF
>many|TRBV12-3/TRBV12-4
CASSPGTGEEQYF
>few|TRBV7-9
CASRSTTSKAGNEQFF
>NA|TRBV11-2
CASSPGPEYNEQFF
>few|TRBV7-3
CASSLVPAGGREQFF
>many|TRBV6-6
CASSRDTRTYEQYF
>NA|TRBV12-3/TRBV12-4
CATKISGANVLSF
>many|TRBV20-1
CSARVHRSNQPQHF
>NA|TRBV7-9
CASSPRRGANTGELFF
>few|TRBV7-3
CASSPGGRPNEQFF
>few|TRBV19
CASSRASGGAQRQYNEQFF
>NA|TRBV12-3/TRBV12-4
CASSRDRDYEQHF
>many|TRBV19
CASSISVDYGYTF
>NA|TRBV2
CASSFSSGVNTGELFF
>NA|TRBV5-4
CASSPGTEHEKLFF
>NA|TRBV19
CASSIVASGGAPSF
>NA|TRBV2
CASSAAGEKLFF
>NA|TRBV2
CASSASYSYEAKTQYF
>NA|TRBV27
CASSSGAFIETQYF
>many|TRBV2
CASSELLGFNQPQHF